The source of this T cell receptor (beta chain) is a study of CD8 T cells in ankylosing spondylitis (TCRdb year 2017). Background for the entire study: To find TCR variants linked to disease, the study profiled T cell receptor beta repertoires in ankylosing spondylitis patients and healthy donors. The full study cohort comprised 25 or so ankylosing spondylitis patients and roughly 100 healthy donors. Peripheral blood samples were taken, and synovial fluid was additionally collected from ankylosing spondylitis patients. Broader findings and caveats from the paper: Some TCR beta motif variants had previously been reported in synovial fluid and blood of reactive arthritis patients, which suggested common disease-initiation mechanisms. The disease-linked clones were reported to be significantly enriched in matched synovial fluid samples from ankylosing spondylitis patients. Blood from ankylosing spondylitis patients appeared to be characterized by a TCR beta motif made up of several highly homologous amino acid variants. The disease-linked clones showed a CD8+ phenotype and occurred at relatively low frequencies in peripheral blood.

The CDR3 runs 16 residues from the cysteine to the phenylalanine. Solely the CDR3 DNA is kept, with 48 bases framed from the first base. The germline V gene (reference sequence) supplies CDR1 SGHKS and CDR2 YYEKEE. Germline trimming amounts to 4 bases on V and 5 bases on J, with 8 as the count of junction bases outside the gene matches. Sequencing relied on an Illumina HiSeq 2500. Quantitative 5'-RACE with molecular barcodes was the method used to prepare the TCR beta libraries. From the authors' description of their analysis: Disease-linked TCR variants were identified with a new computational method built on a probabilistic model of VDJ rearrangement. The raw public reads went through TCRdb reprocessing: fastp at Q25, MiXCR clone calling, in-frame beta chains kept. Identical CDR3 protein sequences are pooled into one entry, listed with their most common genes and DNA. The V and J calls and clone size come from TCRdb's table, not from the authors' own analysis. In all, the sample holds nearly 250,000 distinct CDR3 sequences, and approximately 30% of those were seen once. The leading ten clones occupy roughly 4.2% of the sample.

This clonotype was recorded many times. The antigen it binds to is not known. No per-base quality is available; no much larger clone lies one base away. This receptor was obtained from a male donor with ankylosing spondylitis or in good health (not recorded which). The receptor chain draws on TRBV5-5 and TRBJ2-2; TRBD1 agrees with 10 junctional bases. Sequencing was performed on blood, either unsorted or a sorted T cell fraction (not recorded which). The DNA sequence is TGTGCCAGCAGCGATCGACAGGGGGCGCGAACCGGGGAGCTGTTTTTT. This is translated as CASSDRQGARTGELFF.